Listed below are T cell receptor beta chains from one sample, sequenced in a study of blood T cells in healthy people across ages. TCRdb used MiXCR to reprocess the 5' RACE reads, holding one entry per CDR3 protein. The sample lists about 680,000 distinct CDR3 sequences; approximately 49% were seen once. The sample was blood. The receptors originated from a woman between 55 and 75 years old in good health. CDR3s include the opening cysteine and the closing phenylalanine or tryptophan. The D gene is left open where the match is weak. Rows give clone size only sometimes, using once, few, many, or a class for an expanded clone.

J gene: TRBJ2-1; D gene: TRBD2; clone size: .; CDR3 length: 18; V gene: TRBV7-2; CDR3 protein: CASSRRGGSPLPYIEQFF; CDR3 DNA: TGTGCCAGCAGCCGACGCGGCGGGAGTCCCCTGCCTTACATTGAGCAGTTCTTC
J gene: TRBJ2-1; D gene: .; clone size: few; CDR3 length: 15; V gene: TRBV28; CDR3 protein: CASTPDGTSYNEQFF; CDR3 DNA: TGTGCCAGCACCCCAGACGGAACCTCCTACAATGAGCAGTTCTTC
J gene: TRBJ1-1; D gene: TRBD1; clone size: .; CDR3 length: 18; V gene: TRBV28; CDR3 protein: CASRTPSTGVGDVTEAFF; CDR3 DNA: TGTGCCAGCAGAACACCTTCGACAGGGGTCGGTGATGTCACTGAAGCTTTCTTT
J gene: TRBJ1-1; D gene: .; clone size: .; CDR3 length: 14; V gene: TRBV25-1; CDR3 protein: CASSVTGTLTEAFF; CDR3 DNA: TGTGCCAGCAGTGTAACAGGTACCCTCACTGAAGCTTTCTTT
J gene: TRBJ2-5; D gene: TRBD2; clone size: .; CDR3 length: 18; V gene: TRBV20-1; CDR3 protein: CSARASGSIILLQQTQYF; CDR3 DNA: TGCAGTGCTAGAGCTAGCGGGAGTATCATCCTCCTGCAACAGACCCAGTACTTC
J gene: TRBJ2-7; D gene: .; clone size: .; CDR3 length: 14; V gene: TRBV28; CDR3 protein: CASSLWGGGYEQYF; CDR3 DNA: TGTGCCAGCAGTTTATGGGGGGGCGGGTACGAGCAGTACTTC
J gene: TRBJ2-1; D gene: TRBD2; clone size: .; CDR3 length: 15; V gene: TRBV5-1; CDR3 protein: CASSVAGESYNEQFF; CDR3 DNA: TGCGCCAGCAGCGTAGCGGGAGAAAGCTACAATGAGCAGTTCTTC
J gene: TRBJ2-5; D gene: .; clone size: few; CDR3 length: 13; V gene: TRBV20-1; CDR3 protein: CSASDNPPETQYF; CDR3 DNA: TGCAGTGCATCGGACAATCCCCCAGAGACCCAGTACTTC
J gene: TRBJ1-1; D gene: .; clone size: .; CDR3 length: 16; V gene: TRBV20-1; CDR3 protein: CSARNPARFSNTEAFF; CDR3 DNA: TGCAGTGCTAGAAATCCGGCCCGATTCTCGAACACTGAAGCTTTCTTT
J gene: TRBJ2-2; D gene: .; clone size: .; CDR3 length: 16; V gene: TRBV7-2; CDR3 protein: CASSLATGPSTGELFF; CDR3 DNA: TGTGCCAGCAGCTTAGCGACCGGGCCAAGCACCGGGGAGCTGTTTTTT
J gene: TRBJ2-5; D gene: TRBD2; clone size: .; CDR3 length: 17; V gene: TRBV7-2; CDR3 protein: CASSLVAASGLRETQYF; CDR3 DNA: TGTGCCAGCAGCTTAGTAGCGGCTAGCGGGCTCCGAGAGACCCAGTACTTC
J gene: TRBJ1-2; D gene: .; clone size: .; CDR3 length: 13; V gene: TRBV27; CDR3 protein: CASSSTGGDGYTF; CDR3 DNA: TGTGCCAGCAGTTCGACCGGCGGGGATGGCTACACCTTC
J gene: TRBJ1-2; D gene: .; clone size: few; CDR3 length: 14; V gene: TRBV6-6; CDR3 protein: CASTVTPANYGYTF; CDR3 DNA: TGTGCCAGCACCGTGACACCCGCTAACTATGGCTACACCTTC
J gene: TRBJ2-1; D gene: TRBD2; clone size: few; CDR3 length: 16; V gene: TRBV20-1; CDR3 protein: CSAQGLAGGKYNEQFF; CDR3 DNA: TGCAGTGCTCAAGGACTAGCGGGAGGGAAATACAATGAGCAGTTCTTC
J gene: TRBJ1-4; D gene: .; clone size: .; CDR3 length: 13; V gene: TRBV10-2; CDR3 protein: CASRDRRGEKLFF; CDR3 DNA: TGCGCCAGCAGAGACAGGAGGGGTGAAAAACTGTTTTTT
J gene: TRBJ2-1; D gene: .; clone size: .; CDR3 length: 16; V gene: TRBV12-3/TRBV12-4; CDR3 protein: CASSISRAIPIGEQFF; CDR3 DNA: TGCGCCAGCAGCATAAGCCGGGCTATCCCCATCGGTGAGCAGTTCTTC
J gene: TRBJ2-4; D gene: TRBD1; clone size: .; CDR3 length: 15; V gene: TRBV2; CDR3 protein: CASSRDRLAKNIQYF; CDR3 DNA: TGTGCCAGCAGTCGGGACAGGTTAGCCAAAAACATTCAGTACTTC
J gene: TRBJ1-2; D gene: .; clone size: .; CDR3 length: 14; V gene: TRBV27; CDR3 protein: CASSPGGGGDGYTF; CDR3 DNA: TGTGCCAGCAGCCCCGGGGGGGGGGGCGATGGCTACACCTTC
J gene: TRBJ2-3; D gene: .; clone size: .; CDR3 length: 13; V gene: TRBV20-1; CDR3 protein: CSARDRGGDTQYF; CDR3 DNA: TGCAGTGCTAGAGATCGGGGTGGAGATACGCAGTATTTT
J gene: TRBJ1-2; D gene: TRBD1; clone size: .; CDR3 length: 15; V gene: TRBV18; CDR3 protein: CASSLLQGIDYGYTF; CDR3 DNA: TGTGCCAGCTCACTACTACAGGGGATCGACTATGGCTACACCTTC
J gene: TRBJ2-7; D gene: TRBD1; clone size: .; CDR3 length: 14; V gene: TRBV27; CDR3 protein: CASSLRDRDREQYF; CDR3 DNA: TGTGCCAGCAGTTTAAGGGACAGGGACCGCGAGCAGTACTTC
J gene: TRBJ1-1; D gene: .; clone size: few; CDR3 length: 13; V gene: TRBV29-1; CDR3 protein: CSVTQVVNTEAFF; CDR3 DNA: TGCAGCGTTACCCAGGTCGTGAACACTGAAGCTTTCTTT
J gene: TRBJ2-1; D gene: TRBD2; clone size: few; CDR3 length: 14; V gene: TRBV7-2; CDR3 protein: CASSPGRENYEQFF; CDR3 DNA: TGTGCCAGCAGCCCAGGGCGGGAGAACTATGAGCAGTTCTTC
J gene: TRBJ1-6; D gene: TRBD1; clone size: once; CDR3 length: 15; V gene: TRBV5-1; CDR3 protein: CASKPSGTARSSLHF; CDR3 DNA: TGCGCCAGCAAGCCCTCCGGGACAGCGAGATCATCCCTCCACTTT
J gene: TRBJ2-7; D gene: .; clone size: few; CDR3 length: 14; V gene: TRBV5-1; CDR3 protein: CASSLQGMRYEQYF; CDR3 DNA: TGCGCCAGCAGCTTGCAAGGGATGCGCTACGAGCAGTACTTC
J gene: TRBJ2-6; D gene: TRBD1; clone size: .; CDR3 length: 17; V gene: TRBV7-3; CDR3 protein: CASSVPGQTYRANVLTF; CDR3 DNA: TGTGCCAGCAGCGTCCCGGGACAGACTTACCGAGCCAACGTCCTGACTTTC
J gene: TRBJ2-7; D gene: .; clone size: few; CDR3 length: 14; V gene: TRBV20-1; CDR3 protein: CSARDPWGFYEQYF; CDR3 DNA: TGCAGTGCTAGAGACCCCTGGGGTTTTTACGAGCAGTACTTC
J gene: TRBJ2-1; D gene: TRBD2; clone size: .; CDR3 length: 20; V gene: TRBV28; CDR3 protein: CASSLASGGLAGGGYNEQFF; CDR3 DNA: TGTGCCAGCAGTTTAGCCTCGGGGGGTCTAGCGGGAGGAGGGTACAATGAGCAGTTCTTC
J gene: TRBJ2-5; D gene: .; clone size: .; CDR3 length: 14; V gene: TRBV14; CDR3 protein: CASSQEGWTETQYF; CDR3 DNA: TGTGCCAGCAGCCAAGAAGGGTGGACTGAGACCCAGTACTTC
J gene: TRBJ1-2; D gene: .; clone size: many; CDR3 length: 12; V gene: TRBV5-1; CDR3 protein: CASSLDAVGYTF; CDR3 DNA: TGCGCCAGCAGCTTGGACGCGGTCGGCTACACCTTC
J gene: TRBJ2-3; D gene: .; clone size: few; CDR3 length: 16; V gene: TRBV28; CDR3 protein: CASSSGLGGDGDTQYF; CDR3 DNA: TGTGCCAGCAGTTCTGGTCTGGGGGGCGACGGGGATACGCAGTATTTT
J gene: TRBJ2-1; D gene: .; clone size: .; CDR3 length: 13; V gene: TRBV18; CDR3 protein: CASSRKDDNEQFF; CDR3 DNA: TGTGCCAGCTCCCGCAAAGACGACAATGAGCAGTTCTTC
J gene: TRBJ1-4; D gene: .; clone size: .; CDR3 length: 13; V gene: TRBV29-1; CDR3 protein: CSGLGATNEKLFF; CDR3 DNA: TGCAGCGGCCTCGGCGCAACTAATGAAAAACTGTTTTTT
J gene: TRBJ2-3; D gene: TRBD2; clone size: .; CDR3 length: 19; V gene: TRBV29-1; CDR3 protein: CSVEGGEVAGLRFTDTQYF; CDR3 DNA: TGCAGCGTCGAGGGGGGCGAGGTAGCGGGATTACGGTTCACAGATACGCAGTATTTT
J gene: TRBJ2-7; D gene: TRBD1; clone size: .; CDR3 length: 16; V gene: TRBV28; CDR3 protein: CASRTYNRGGSYEQYF; CDR3 DNA: TGTGCCAGCAGGACGTACAACAGGGGCGGCTCCTACGAGCAGTACTTC
J gene: TRBJ2-1; D gene: .; clone size: few; CDR3 length: 15; V gene: TRBV6-2/TRBV6-3; CDR3 protein: CATDRPGGGINEQFF; CDR3 DNA: TGTGCCACCGACCGCCCCGGAGGAGGGATCAATGAGCAGTTCTTC
J gene: TRBJ2-5; D gene: .; clone size: many; CDR3 length: 14; V gene: TRBV29-1; CDR3 protein: CSVEIPGRQETQYF; CDR3 DNA: TGCAGCGTTGAAATTCCTGGACGACAAGAGACCCAGTACTTC
J gene: TRBJ1-1; D gene: TRBD1; clone size: .; CDR3 length: 14; V gene: TRBV20-1; CDR3 protein: CSANRQGANTEAFF; CDR3 DNA: TGCAGTGCTAACCGACAGGGGGCGAACACTGAAGCTTTCTTT
J gene: TRBJ2-7; D gene: .; clone size: few; CDR3 length: 13; V gene: TRBV7-3; CDR3 protein: CAGEAAAYYEQYF; CDR3 DNA: TGTGCCGGCGAGGCTGCAGCCTACTACGAGCAGTACTTC
J gene: TRBJ2-3; D gene: TRBD2; clone size: .; CDR3 length: 15; V gene: TRBV7-3; CDR3 protein: CTSSLGLAGLDTQYF; CDR3 DNA: TGTACCAGCAGCCTAGGACTAGCGGGATTGGATACGCAGTATTTT
J gene: TRBJ2-4; D gene: .; clone size: few; CDR3 length: 14; V gene: TRBV20-1; CDR3 protein: CSVVMRAEGSIQYF; CDR3 DNA: TGCAGTGTGGTTATGAGGGCCGAGGGGTCCATTCAGTACTTC
J gene: TRBJ2-7; D gene: .; clone size: .; CDR3 length: 12; V gene: TRBV5-1; CDR3 protein: CASSAMWDEQYF; CDR3 DNA: TGCGCCAGCAGCGCGATGTGGGACGAGCAGTACTTC
J gene: TRBJ1-2; D gene: .; clone size: .; CDR3 length: 14; V gene: TRBV4-2; CDR3 protein: CASSQAAGSYDYTF; CDR3 DNA: TGTGCCAGCAGCCAAGCTGCGGGGAGCTATGACTACACCTTC
J gene: TRBJ2-5; D gene: .; clone size: .; CDR3 length: 12; V gene: TRBV6-2/TRBV6-3; CDR3 protein: CASRSGFETQYF; CDR3 DNA: TGTGCCAGCAGGTCAGGCTTTGAGACCCAGTACTTC
J gene: TRBJ1-2; D gene: TRBD1; clone size: .; CDR3 length: 13; V gene: TRBV20-1; CDR3 protein: CSALEQGQGGYTF; CDR3 DNA: TGCAGTGCTTTGGAACAGGGACAGGGTGGCTACACCTTC
J gene: TRBJ2-3; D gene: TRBD2; clone size: few; CDR3 length: 14; V gene: TRBV29-1; CDR3 protein: CSVEGGGFTDTQYF; CDR3 DNA: TGCAGCGTTGAAGGGGGGGGGTTCACAGATACGCAGTATTTT
J gene: TRBJ2-5; D gene: .; clone size: .; CDR3 length: 15; V gene: TRBV15; CDR3 protein: CATSRDRQGRGTQYF; CDR3 DNA: TGTGCCACCAGCAGAGATCGACAGGGGAGGGGGACCCAGTACTTC
J gene: TRBJ1-2; D gene: .; clone size: many; CDR3 length: 12; V gene: TRBV5-6; CDR3 protein: CASSPGDYGYTF; CDR3 DNA: TGTGCCAGCAGCCCAGGGGATTATGGCTACACCTTC
J gene: TRBJ2-5; D gene: TRBD2; clone size: .; CDR3 length: 15; V gene: TRBV10-3; CDR3 protein: CATRGLAGAPETQYF; CDR3 DNA: TGTGCCACTCGGGGACTAGCGGGAGCACCAGAGACCCAGTACTTC
J gene: TRBJ1-1; D gene: .; clone size: .; CDR3 length: 14; V gene: TRBV2; CDR3 protein: CASATDNFIAEAFF; CDR3 DNA: TGTGCCAGCGCGACGGACAATTTTATCGCTGAAGCTTTCTTT
J gene: TRBJ2-7; D gene: .; clone size: .; CDR3 length: 13; V gene: TRBV29-1; CDR3 protein: CSVDSYSYNEQYF; CDR3 DNA: TGCAGCGTTGACTCCTACTCCTACAATGAGCAGTACTTC
J gene: TRBJ2-2; D gene: TRBD1; clone size: once; CDR3 length: 16; V gene: TRBV7-2; CDR3 protein: CASSLAPGGNTGELFF; CDR3 DNA: TGTGCCAGCAGCTTAGCCCCAGGGGGGAACACCGGGGAGCTGTTTTTT
J gene: TRBJ1-6; D gene: .; clone size: .; CDR3 length: 15; V gene: TRBV3-1; CDR3 protein: CASSQTQDPSSPLHF; CDR3 DNA: TGTGCCAGCAGCCAAACCCAGGATCCGAGTTCACCCCTCCACTTT
J gene: TRBJ1-2; D gene: .; clone size: .; CDR3 length: 14; V gene: TRBV27; CDR3 protein: CACSWHAGNYGYTF; CDR3 DNA: TGTGCCTGCAGTTGGCACGCCGGCAACTATGGCTACACCTTC
J gene: TRBJ2-1; D gene: .; clone size: .; CDR3 length: 12; V gene: TRBV6-2/TRBV6-3; CDR3 protein: CASSTGQRGLFF; CDR3 DNA: TGTGCCAGCAGTACAGGACAGCGAGGGTTGTTCTTC
J gene: TRBJ2-5; D gene: .; clone size: .; CDR3 length: 14; V gene: TRBV7-2; CDR3 protein: CASSQTRPPETQYF; CDR3 DNA: TGTGCCAGCAGCCAAACACGACCACCGGAGACCCAGTACTTC
J gene: TRBJ2-3; D gene: TRBD2; clone size: .; CDR3 length: 16; V gene: TRBV11-1; CDR3 protein: CASSPRTSGRADTQYF; CDR3 DNA: TGTGCCAGCAGCCCTAGGACTAGCGGGAGGGCAGATACGCAGTATTTT
J gene: TRBJ2-1; D gene: TRBD2; clone size: .; CDR3 length: 17; V gene: TRBV7-2; CDR3 protein: CASSLAFRIAGYNEQFF; CDR3 DNA: TGTGCCAGCAGCTTAGCGTTCCGGATAGCGGGGTACAATGAGCAGTTCTTC
J gene: TRBJ2-7; D gene: TRBD1; clone size: .; CDR3 length: 17; V gene: TRBV10-3; CDR3 protein: CAISEGRQGASSHEQYF; CDR3 DNA: TGTGCCATCAGTGAGGGTCGGCAGGGGGCATCCTCCCACGAGCAGTACTTC
J gene: TRBJ2-5; D gene: .; clone size: .; CDR3 length: 13; V gene: TRBV6-4; CDR3 protein: CARVAEARETQYF; CDR3 DNA: TGTGCCAGGGTAGCGGAAGCTCGGGAGACCCAGTACTTC